This T cell receptor (beta chain) was sequenced in a study of shared clonotypes between healthy human individuals. Sequencing used immunoSEQ multiplex PCR; TCRdb keeps in-frame clones, though not all of them. The sample holds 110,000 or so clones, about 62% seen once. V was pared by 6 bases and J by 3 bases, with 14 bases of the junction left unmatched. In germline, CDR1 is MNHEY, CDR2 SMNVEV (reference sequence). This CDR3 comprises 17 residues. This clone was recorded many times. Its antigen is as yet unknown. Broader study findings: The study found about 5% of naive CD4 clonotypes shared across a few donors.

The source of this sequence is a woman in her twenties or thirties in good health. The sequenced material came from memory CD8+ T cells sorted from blood. Subset noted: CD45RO+ cells pooled with CCR7-negative TemRA cells. This chain uses TRBV27 with TRBJ2-1; 7 positions agree with TRBD2. The CDR3 protein is CASSPRWSGEFYNEQFF. The CDR3 DNA reads TGTGCCAGCAGCCCCCGGTGGAGCGGGGAGTTCTACAATGAGCAGTTCTTC.